The clone carrying this TCR beta chain was detected once. These data are taken from a study of blood T cell repertoires in COVID-19. Looking at the study overall: Collection of acute and convalescent COVID-19 samples took place in the United States, Italy and Spain. In each case, the material was cDNA or gDNA derived from T cells, B-cell-depleted T cells, or PBMCs.

Original methodology: How many nucleated cells were present was estimated from reference gene primer amplification. Here immunoSEQ multiplex PCR was the method, and the copy in TCRdb shows in-frame clones only, minus some. V and J calls and clone size follow that table, whereas D and trimming were derived from the DNA. The sample has about 65,000 clones; 80% to 85% are singletons. This CDR3 comprises 14 residues. V dropped 5 bases and J dropped 3; count of bases not matched to a gene: 6. Per the germline V gene, CDR1 is MDHEN and CDR2 is SYDVKM. V is TRBV28 and J is TRBJ2-7; 8 bases map to TRBD1. The receptor comes from a human donor in a cohort sampled during active COVID-19. The source material was peripheral blood. CDR3 protein: CASSPGQVLYEQYF. Here the CDR3 DNA reads TGTGCCAGCAGTCCGGGACAGGTACTCTACGAGCAGTACTTC.